A selection of T cell receptor beta chains follows, all from one sample in a study of T cells after posttransplantation cyclophosphamide. Sequencing used immunoSEQ multiplex PCR; TCRdb keeps in-frame clones, though not all of them. Of approximately 22,000 clones listed, 73% were seen once; the top ten hold approximately 0.65%. The source material was memory CD4+ T cells sorted from PBMCs. The receptors stem from an older woman in good health, CMV-negative, and a related stem cell transplant donor. Each CDR3 is given with its conserved first and last residue. The order of the fields is V gene, J gene, CDR3 protein.

v_gene: TRBV6-5
j_gene: TRBJ1-2
CDR3aa: CASSYYRDNRDYTF

v_gene: TRBV19
j_gene: .
CDR3aa: CASSPVSGTTFEQYF

v_gene: TRBV9
j_gene: TRBJ1-2
CDR3aa: CASSVDPGTGNGYTF

v_gene: TRBV6-5
j_gene: TRBJ2-7
CDR3aa: CASSYQDTYEQYF

v_gene: TRBV9
j_gene: TRBJ2-2
CDR3aa: CASSFWAGGRTGELFF

v_gene: TRBV2
j_gene: TRBJ1-5
CDR3aa: CASRPGTVSNQPQHF

v_gene: TRBV2
j_gene: TRBJ2-5
CDR3aa: CASRYRGGQETQYF

v_gene: TRBV5-1
j_gene: TRBJ1-3
CDR3aa: CASSLGQTLSGNTIYF

v_gene: TRBV5-4
j_gene: TRBJ2-7
CDR3aa: CASSLDRSPYEQYF

v_gene: TRBV7-9
j_gene: TRBJ2-2
CDR3aa: CASSLLLQGRTGELFF

v_gene: TRBV7-8
j_gene: TRBJ2-3
CDR3aa: CASSSIRVADTQYF

v_gene: TRBV28
j_gene: TRBJ2-1
CDR3aa: CASSAAYGTGLTYNEQFF

v_gene: TRBV11-2
j_gene: TRBJ1-1
CDR3aa: CASSLAGQGAVRQAFF

v_gene: TRBV7-9
j_gene: TRBJ1-2
CDR3aa: CASSFSGSGYTF

v_gene: TRBV2
j_gene: TRBJ2-5
CDR3aa: CASRRGRGLADSGTQYF

v_gene: TRBV30
j_gene: TRBJ2-3
CDR3aa: CAWSFMDTQYF

v_gene: TRBV5-1
j_gene: TRBJ1-2
CDR3aa: CASSWDKPNYGYTF

v_gene: TRBV6-5
j_gene: TRBJ2-1
CDR3aa: CASSRDRGTYNEQFF

v_gene: TRBV5-4
j_gene: TRBJ2-3
CDR3aa: CASSKGGRGLIRDTQYF

v_gene: TRBV4-1
j_gene: TRBJ2-3
CDR3aa: CASTRKGTSGDSSTDTQYF

v_gene: TRBV11-2
j_gene: TRBJ1-1
CDR3aa: CASSLRSHTEAFF

v_gene: TRBV28
j_gene: TRBJ2-7
CDR3aa: CASSLSGSNYYEQYF

v_gene: TRBV7-9
j_gene: TRBJ1-2
CDR3aa: CASSSIRDRGSYGYTF

v_gene: TRBV28
j_gene: .
CDR3aa: CASASGASSYEQYF

v_gene: TRBV6-5
j_gene: TRBJ2-1
CDR3aa: CASSYGAAGRDEQFF

v_gene: TRBV27
j_gene: TRBJ1-1
CDR3aa: CASSYTTRTEAFF

v_gene: TRBV29-1
j_gene: TRBJ2-7
CDR3aa: CSVQQTGTGRHEQYF

v_gene: TRBV5-1
j_gene: TRBJ1-2
CDR3aa: CASSFLGIATSSYGYTF

v_gene: TRBV6-5
j_gene: TRBJ2-7
CDR3aa: CASRRTVTLYEQYF

v_gene: TRBV2
j_gene: TRBJ2-1
CDR3aa: CASRARLAGFNEQFF

v_gene: TRBV5-1
j_gene: TRBJ1-1
CDR3aa: CASSGPLGAGAEAFF

v_gene: TRBV28
j_gene: TRBJ2-7
CDR3aa: CASRNTRGFYEQYF

v_gene: TRBV9
j_gene: TRBJ2-1
CDR3aa: CASSVSGGTSYNEQFF

v_gene: TRBV6-4
j_gene: TRBJ2-1
CDR3aa: CASSLEALGNEQFF

v_gene: TRBV6-5
j_gene: TRBJ1-2
CDR3aa: CASRQGASGYTF

v_gene: TRBV29-1
j_gene: TRBJ2-3
CDR3aa: CSAGGVSSTDTQYF

v_gene: TRBV13
j_gene: TRBJ2-7
CDR3aa: CASSPRTGYIDEQYF

v_gene: TRBV5-1
j_gene: TRBJ1-4
CDR3aa: CASSLDRGGPREKLFF

v_gene: TRBV30
j_gene: TRBJ2-7
CDR3aa: CAWSRQGSYEQYF

v_gene: TRBV19
j_gene: TRBJ1-1
CDR3aa: CASGPTNTEAFF

v_gene: TRBV7-8
j_gene: .
CDR3aa: CASRPSSGGEQYF

v_gene: TRBV10-3
j_gene: TRBJ1-5
CDR3aa: CASRRTESNQPQHF

v_gene: TRBV9
j_gene: TRBJ1-1
CDR3aa: CASSTRDRAYTEAFF

v_gene: TRBV19
j_gene: TRBJ2-7
CDR3aa: CASSTRLAGVHEQYF

v_gene: TRBV9
j_gene: TRBJ2-3
CDR3aa: CASSARTGTDTQYF

v_gene: TRBV27
j_gene: TRBJ1-1
CDR3aa: CASSDRGVTEAFF

v_gene: TRBV2
j_gene: TRBJ2-7
CDR3aa: CASSENSGGYYEQYF

v_gene: TRBV9
j_gene: TRBJ2-2
CDR3aa: CASSTGGTNTGELFF

v_gene: TRBV19
j_gene: TRBJ1-2
CDR3aa: CASSTPGTLDNYGYTF

v_gene: TRBV7-2
j_gene: TRBJ2-5
CDR3aa: CASSGQGVETQYF